These 21 T cell receptor beta chains originate from one sample sequenced in a study of vaccination effects on CD4 cells after COVID-19. The method was immunoSEQ multiplex PCR; TCRdb's version includes in-frame clones alone and lacks a portion of them. The table shows about 17,000 clones, with around 70% occurring only once. Peptide-pool stimulation followed by sequencing identified expanded antigen-specific CD4+ clonotypes in the ViraFEST assay. After less than twelve days in culture, the CD4+ T cells were isolated. From March to December 2020, the person had a SARS-CoV-2 infection that was confirmed by PCR. Participants were given two doses of BNT162b2 or mRNA-1273 vaccine. No antigen has been assigned to these receptors. Here the sequenced sample was CD4+ T cells from PBMCs cultured with SARS-CoV-2 spike peptides, taken after COVID-19 vaccination. These receptors were obtained from a human donor who had a prior SARS-CoV-2 infection.

The chain carries TRBV7-6 and TRBJ2-1; D tentatively reads TRBD1 or TRBD2 (6 bases each). From germline, CDR1 is SGHVS and CDR2 FNYEAQ. CDR3 length: 16 residues. V was pared by 7 bases and J by 0 bases, with 16 bases between. The CDR3: CASTQLSGASYNEQFF. The CDR3 nucleotides are TGTGCCAGCACCCAACTGTCGGGGGCCTCCTACAATGAGCAGTTCTTC.

This clone turned up a few times. V gene TRBV7-3 combines with J gene TRBJ1-2, with D possibly matching TRBD1 (5 bases). The CDR3 is made up of 17 amino acids. V gave up 3 bases and J gave up 4 bases, with 21 bases separating them. The germline gives CDR1 SGHTA, CDR2 FQGTGA. The CDR3 coding sequence is TGTGCCAGCAGCTTTAAATTCCGGATCGGGGGGACCTATGGCTACACCTTC. It encodes CASSFKFRIGGTYGYTF.

This sequence joins TRBV6-2 or TRBV6-3 and TRBJ2-3; 8 bases are shared with TRBD2. V dropped 2 bases and J dropped 0; count of bases not matched to a gene: 4. This CDR3 is built from 16 residues. Germline V gives CDR1 MNHEY, CDR2 SVGEGT. As DNA, the CDR3 is TGTGCCAGCAGTTACCCGTCTAGCGGGAGCACAGATACGCAGTATTTT. This encodes CASSYPSSGSTDTQYF.

The V call is TRBV2, the J call TRBJ1-1; D might be TRBD1 (5 bases). The germline CDR1 and CDR2 sequences are SNHLY and FYNNEI. With 6 bases removed from V and 3 bases from J, the gap between germline ends came to 17 bases. The CDR3 is 15 amino acids. CDR3 sequence: CASRGIGRAYTEAFF. CDR3 in DNA: TGTGCCAGCAGGGGGATTGGCAGGGCGTACACTGAAGCTTTCTTT.

The chain uses TRBV3-1 (or the pseudogene TRBV3-2) and TRBJ1-1; 7 nucleotides line up with TRBD1. The CDR3 consists of 15 residues. The germline V gene encodes CDR1 LGHDT and CDR2 YNNKEL (reference sequence). V lost 0 bases to trimming and J lost 3 bases; unmatched junction nucleotides: 4. The CDR3 DNA reads TGTGCCAGCAGCCAAGAGACAGGGAGGGACACTGAAGCTTTCTTT. Translating it yields CASSQETGRDTEAFF.

This sequence joins TRBV18 and TRBJ1-6; D gene uncertain. The CDR3 spans 14 residues. The V gene's germline CDR1 is KGHSH and CDR2 LQKENI. V gave up 1 base and J gave up 7 bases, with 8 bases separating them. CDR3 nucleotides: TGTGCCAGCTCACCACGGCCCGAAAATTCACCCCTCCACTTT. Amino acids: CASSPRPENSPLHF.

The chain uses TRBV3-1 (or the pseudogene TRBV3-2) and TRBJ2-1; D gene uncertain. This CDR3 has 13 residues. V dropped 4 bases and J dropped 3 bases, with 7 bases sitting between them. CDR1 and CDR2 from the germline V gene are LGHDT and YNNKEL (reference sequence). The CDR3 nucleotides are TGTGCCAGCAGCCTCAACCTCTACAATGAGCAGTTCTTC. Its translation is CASSLNLYNEQFF.

The chain combines TRBV6-5 with TRBJ1-1; 7 bases map to TRBD1. V lost 7 bases to trimming and J lost 2 bases; unmatched junction nucleotides: 7. The germline V gene encodes CDR1 MNHEY and CDR2 SVGAGI. The CDR3 is made up of 14 amino acids. CDR3: CASTLGQPNTEAFF. CDR3 bases: TGTGCCAGCACGCTGGGACAGCCTAACACTGAAGCTTTCTTT.

A few counts support this clone. The CDR3 loop is CASSPADSSYNEQFF. Here the CDR3 DNA reads TGTGCCAGCAGCCCTGCGGACAGCTCCTACAATGAGCAGTTCTTC. The genes are TRBV7-3 and TRBJ2-1, with D maybe TRBD1 (6 bases). This CDR3 has 15 amino acids. Germline lookup yields CDR1 SGHTA and CDR2 FQGTGA. V lost 5 bases, J lost 0 bases, and 11 bases lay in between.

The chain carries TRBV11-1 and TRBJ2-3, with 10 nucleotides matching TRBD2. CDR3 length equals 16 residues. The germline V gene has CDR1 SGHAT and CDR2 FQDESV (reference sequence). After removal of 2 bases from V and 3 bases from J, the junction contained 5 bases not matched to a gene. The CDR3, as DNA: TGTGCCAGCAGCTTAATAGCGGGGGGCGTAACAGATACGCAGTATTTT. This sequence encodes CASSLIAGGVTDTQYF.

Comments on this clone: One junction end disagrees with the germline gene, perhaps due to a read error. The chain couples TRBV27 to TRBJ2-5; 7 bases match TRBD2. Germline V gives CDR1 MNHEY, CDR2 SMNVEV (reference sequence). The CDR3 length is 13 residues. The chain's CDR3 is CASSLSSGETQYF. CDR3 nucleotide sequence: TGTGCCAGCAGTCTATCTAGCGGAGAGACCCAGTACTTC.

The V gene is TRBV18, the J gene TRBJ1-2; D remains unclear. The CDR3 contains 13 residues. The germline CDR1 and CDR2 sequences are KGHSH and LQKENI. V shed 0 bases and J shed 3 bases, with 5 bases lying between them. In nucleotides, the CDR3 is TGTGCCAGCTCACCACCGGGTCACTATGGCTACACCTTC. Its protein is CASSPPGHYGYTF.

The chain has TRBV19 and TRBJ1-1, with TRBD1 matching 11 bases. J lost 4 bases, V lost 9 bases, and 10 bases had no gene match. Germline CDR1 is LNHDA and CDR2 is SQIVND (reference sequence). This CDR3 is built from 15 residues. The CDR3 loop reads CASTDRGPHPTEAFF. CDR3 sequence (DNA): TGTGCCAGCACGGACAGGGGGCCGCACCCCACTGAAGCTTTCTTT.

The rearrangement uses TRBV7-2 and TRBJ2-5, with 7 nucleotides matching TRBD1. Germline V lookup: CDR1 SGHTA, CDR2 FQGNSA. Trimming at V came to 6 bases and at J to 6 bases, leaving 7 bases not matched to a gene. The CDR3 has 13 residues. Here the CDR3 reads CASRPDRVQTQYF. Here the CDR3 DNA reads TGTGCCAGCAGACCAGACAGGGTTCAGACCCAGTACTTC.

The chain is built from TRBV6-1 and TRBJ2-7; TRBD1 is a possible D gene (5 bases). Trimming took 2 bases from V and 3 from J, leaving 14 bases between them. The CDR3 is 15 residues long. Germline CDR1 MNHNS, CDR2 SASEGT. The CDR3 loop is CASSERGSRFYEQYF. CDR3 coding DNA: TGTGCCAGCAGTGAAAGGGGATCGCGATTCTACGAGCAGTACTTC.

The chain employs TRBV7-9 and TRBJ1-2; weak D call: TRBD1 (5 bases). V lost 5 bases to trimming and J lost 2 bases, with 12 bases between them. Germline assignment: CDR1 SEHNR and CDR2 FQNEAQ (reference sequence). This CDR3 region has 14 residues. For the CDR3, the DNA is TGTGCCAGCAGCCCCGGGGCCGGGAACTATGGCTACACCTTC. Protein sequence: CASSPGAGNYGYTF.

This rearrangement joins TRBV12-5 to TRBJ2-3, with 7 bases fitting TRBD1. In germline, CDR1 is LGHNT, CDR2 FRNRAP. This CDR3 is 18 amino acids long. V was clipped by 1 base and J by 1 base; unmatched bases: 11. CDR3 coding DNA: TGTGCTAGTGGTTTGGCAGGGGGTCCGGGAATAGGCACAGATACGCAGTATTTT. As protein: CASGLAGGPGIGTDTQYF. Based on the CDR3 plus reference TRBV12-5 and TRBJ2-3, the full variable domain is DARVTQTPRHKVTEMGQEVTMRCQPILGHNTVFWYRQTMMQGLELLAYFRNRAPLDDSGMPKDRFSAEMPDATLATLKIQPSEPRDSAVYFCASGLAGGPGIGTDTQYFGPGTRLTVL.

V is TRBV5-1 and J is TRBJ2-2; D possibly corresponds to TRBD1 (5 bases). The CDR3 runs to 15 residues. The germline V gene encodes CDR1 SGHRS and CDR2 YFSETQ. V shed 0 bases and J shed 2 bases, with 8 bases lying between them. The CDR3 is CASSLGGSNTGELFF. The CDR3 region has the DNA TGCGCCAGCAGCTTGGGGGGCAGTAACACCGGGGAGCTGTTTTTT.

In this sample, this clone turned up once. V and J are TRBV28 and TRBJ1-5, with a possible D match to TRBD1 (5 bases). Trimming removed 2 bases from V and 2 bases from J, with 13 bases in between. The CDR3 spans 16 residues. Germline V gives CDR1 MDHEN, CDR2 SYDVKM. The CDR3 region is CASSLGGGSGNQPQHF. The CDR3 DNA is TGTGCCAGCAGTTTAGGCGGGGGGTCGGGCAATCAGCCCCAGCATTTT.

The chain joins TRBV12-3 or TRBV12-4 to TRBJ1-1, with D perhaps TRBD1 (5 bases). Between the trimmed V and J ends, which lost 6 bases and 2 bases, there was a span of 10 bases. This CDR3 spans 13 amino acids. The CDR3 DNA reads TGTGCCAGCAGATTAACAGGCAACACTGAAGCTTTCTTT. Residues: CASRLTGNTEAFF.

The rearrangement uses TRBV11-1 and TRBJ2-3; D remains ambiguous. This CDR3 comprises 15 residues. From germline, CDR1 is SGHAT and CDR2 FQDESV (reference sequence). The V gene lost 5 bases and the J gene lost 1 base, with 13 bases spanning the gap. The CDR3 nucleotides read TGTGCCAGCAGCGTACCATCTCTCGGCACAGATACGCAGTATTTT. Translation gives CASSVPSLGTDTQYF.